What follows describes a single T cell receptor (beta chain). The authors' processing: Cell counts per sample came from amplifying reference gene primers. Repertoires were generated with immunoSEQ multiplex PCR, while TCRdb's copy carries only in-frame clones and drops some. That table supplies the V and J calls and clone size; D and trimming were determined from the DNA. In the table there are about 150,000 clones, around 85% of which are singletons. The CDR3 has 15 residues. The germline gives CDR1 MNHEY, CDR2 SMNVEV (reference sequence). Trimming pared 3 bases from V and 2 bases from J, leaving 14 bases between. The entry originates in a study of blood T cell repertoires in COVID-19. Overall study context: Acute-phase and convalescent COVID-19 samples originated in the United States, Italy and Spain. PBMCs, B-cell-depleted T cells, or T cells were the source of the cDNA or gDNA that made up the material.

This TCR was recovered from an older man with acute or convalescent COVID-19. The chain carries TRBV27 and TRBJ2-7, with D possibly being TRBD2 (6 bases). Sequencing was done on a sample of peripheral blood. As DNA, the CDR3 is TGTGCCAGCAGTTTTGGGGGAGGTCGCGCCTACGAGCAGTACTTC. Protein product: CASSFGGGRAYEQYF.